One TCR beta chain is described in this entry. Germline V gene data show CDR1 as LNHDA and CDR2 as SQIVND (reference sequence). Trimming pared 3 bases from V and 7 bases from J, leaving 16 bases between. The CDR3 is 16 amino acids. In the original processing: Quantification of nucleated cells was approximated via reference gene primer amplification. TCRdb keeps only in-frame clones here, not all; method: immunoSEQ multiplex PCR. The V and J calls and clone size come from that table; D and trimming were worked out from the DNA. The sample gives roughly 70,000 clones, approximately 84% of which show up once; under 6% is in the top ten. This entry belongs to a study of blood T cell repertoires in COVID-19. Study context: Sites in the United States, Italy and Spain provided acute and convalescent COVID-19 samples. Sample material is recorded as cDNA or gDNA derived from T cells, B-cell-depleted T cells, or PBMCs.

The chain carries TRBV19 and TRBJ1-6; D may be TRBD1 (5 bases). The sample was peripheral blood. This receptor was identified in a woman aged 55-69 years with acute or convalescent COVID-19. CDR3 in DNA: TGTGCCAGTAGTATCCCCATGACAGCGTTAAATTCACCCCTCCACTTT. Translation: CASSIPMTALNSPLHF.